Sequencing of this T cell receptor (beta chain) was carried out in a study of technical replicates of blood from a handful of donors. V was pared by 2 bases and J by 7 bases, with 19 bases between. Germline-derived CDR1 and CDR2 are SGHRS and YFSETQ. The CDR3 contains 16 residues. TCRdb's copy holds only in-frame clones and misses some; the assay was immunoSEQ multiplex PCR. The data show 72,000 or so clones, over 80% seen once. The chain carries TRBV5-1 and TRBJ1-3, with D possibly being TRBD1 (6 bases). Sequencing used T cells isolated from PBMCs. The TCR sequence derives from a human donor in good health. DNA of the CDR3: TGCGCCAGCAGCTTCGTCCAGGGGCCTAATCGGAACACCATATATTTT. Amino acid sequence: CASSFVQGPNRNTIYF.